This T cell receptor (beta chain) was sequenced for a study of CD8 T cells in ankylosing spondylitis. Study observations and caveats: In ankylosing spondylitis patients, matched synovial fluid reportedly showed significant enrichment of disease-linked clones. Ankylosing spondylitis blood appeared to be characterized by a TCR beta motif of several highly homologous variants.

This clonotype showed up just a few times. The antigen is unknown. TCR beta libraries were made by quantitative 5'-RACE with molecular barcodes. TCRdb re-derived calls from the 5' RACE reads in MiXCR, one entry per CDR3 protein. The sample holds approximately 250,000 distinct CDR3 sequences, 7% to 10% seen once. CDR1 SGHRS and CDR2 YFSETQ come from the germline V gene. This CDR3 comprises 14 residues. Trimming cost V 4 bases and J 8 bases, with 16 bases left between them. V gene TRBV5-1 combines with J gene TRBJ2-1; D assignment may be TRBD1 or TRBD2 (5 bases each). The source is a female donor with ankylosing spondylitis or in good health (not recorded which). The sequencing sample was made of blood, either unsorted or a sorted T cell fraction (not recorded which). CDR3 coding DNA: TGCGCCAGCAGCCCGGGACCCTCTGCGGATGAGCAGTTCTTC. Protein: CASSPGPSADEQFF.